These 32 T cell receptor beta chains came from one sample sequenced in a study of control samples from healthy donors and cancer patients. Sequenced by immunoSEQ multiplex PCR; TCRdb stores in-frame clones only, minus some. In the table there are 11,000 to 15,000 clones, 60% to 85% of which are singletons. Sequenced sample: formalin-fixed, paraffin-embedded tissue. These receptor sequences come from a female donor with lung cancer.

Only a few counts were recorded for this clone. The chain has TRBV10-3 and TRBJ2-1, with 7 positions matching TRBD1. V trimming: 2 bases; J trimming: 10 bases; junction bases outside the gene matches: 5. The germline V gene has CDR1 ENHRY and CDR2 SYGVKD. The CDR3 is 13 amino acids. The CDR3 DNA is TGTGCCATCAGTGAGGGACAGGTGGACGAGCAGTTCTTC. This gives the protein CAISEGQVDEQFF.

The chain uses TRBV14 and TRBJ1-2, with D uncertain. Trimming pared 0 bases from V and 4 bases from J, leaving 3 bases between. The V gene's germline CDR1 is SGHDN and CDR2 FVKESK. There are 12 residues in the CDR3. The CDR3 loop reads CASSQDTYGYTF. CDR3 coding DNA: TGTGCCAGCAGCCAAGACACCTATGGCTACACCTTC.

As to this clone: An end of the junction does not agree with germline; a read error may underlie this. The chain combines TRBV9 with TRBJ1-3; tentatively, D is TRBD1 (6 bases). The CDR3 length is 16 residues. CDR1 is SGDLS and CDR2 is YYNGEE in the germline V gene. The CDR3 region has the DNA TGTGCCAGCAGCGGGGTGACAGGAAGCTCTGAAAACACCATATATTTT. Its translation: CASSGVTGSSENTIYF. The entire variable domain, with the rest obtained from reference TRBV9 and TRBJ1-3, is as follows: DSGVTQTPKHLITATGQRVTLRCSPRSGDLSVYWYQQSLDQGLQFLIQYYNGEERAKGNILERFSAQQFPDLHSELNLSSLELGDSALYFCASSGVTGSSENTIYFGEGSWLTVV.

This chain links TRBV5-1 with TRBJ2-3; 9 bases are shared with TRBD2. There are 17 residues in the CDR3. The germline CDR1 and CDR2 sequences are SGHRS and YFSETQ. V shed 0 bases and J 5 bases; nucleotides not matched to a gene: 10. The CDR3 DNA reads TGCGCCAGCAGCTTGGTCTCTGCGGGGGGGCCGGGAGATACGCAGTATTTT. Encoded protein: CASSLVSAGGPGDTQYF.

J is TRBJ2-7 and V is TRBV18; D is perhaps TRBD2 (6 bases). V lost 1 base to trimming and J lost 4 bases, with 17 bases between them. The CDR3 spans 16 residues. Germline assignment: CDR1 KGHSH and CDR2 LQKENI. CDR3 sequence reads: CASSPRLAALLYEQYF. The CDR3 coding sequence is TGTGCCAGCTCACCACGGTTAGCGGCCCTTCTTTACGAGCAGTACTTC.

The V and J genes are TRBV7-2 and TRBJ1-1; the D is unclear. Trimming stripped 3 bases from V and 8 bases from J, with 13 bases between. This CDR3 spans 13 amino acids. Germline V gene data show CDR1 as SGHTA and CDR2 as FQGNSA. The CDR3 loop reads CASSFEGGSEAFF. In DNA form, the CDR3 reads TGTGCCAGCAGCTTTGAGGGAGGGTCCGAAGCTTTCTTT.

V is TRBV5-1 and J is TRBJ2-2, with D unclear. CDR1 SGHRS and CDR2 YFSETQ come from the germline V gene. The CDR3 is 15 amino acids. V was pared by 0 bases and J by 8 bases, with 14 bases between. DNA for the CDR3: TGCGCCAGCAGCTTGGGTGGAACCCCCCTGGGGGAGCTGTTTTTT. Residues: CASSLGGTPLGELFF.

This chain connects TRBV10-3 to TRBJ2-3, with 8 bases that match TRBD2. The germline V gene has CDR1 ENHRY and CDR2 SYGVKD. V lost 9 bases and J lost 0; bases outside the gene matches: 5. This CDR3 is 14 amino acids long. The CDR3 protein is CAILAESSTDTQYF. The CDR3 DNA sequence: TGTGCCATACTAGCGGAATCAAGCACAGATACGCAGTATTTT.

The J gene is TRBJ1-2, the V gene TRBV19; 8 nucleotides align to TRBD1. The CDR3 loop spans 13 amino acids. V trimming: 4 bases; J trimming: 9 bases; junction bases outside the gene matches: 7. The germline gives CDR1 LNHDA, CDR2 SQIVND (reference sequence). The CDR3 sequence is CASSTQTGVSYTF. DNA for the CDR3: TGTGCCAGTAGTACCCAGACAGGGGTAAGCTACACCTTC.

This clone was found a few times. This rearrangement joins TRBV19 to TRBJ1-2, with D maybe TRBD1 (6 bases). Germline CDR1 LNHDA, CDR2 SQIVND (reference sequence). The CDR3 covers 12 residues. V was shortened by 9 bases and J by 8 bases, with 16 bases between the two germline ends. CDR3 in DNA: TGTGCCAGCTCTGCCCTTGGGGGCGGCTACACCTTC. It is translated as CASSALGGGYTF.

In its sample, this clone was seen a few times. V usage is TRBV3-1 (or the pseudogene TRBV3-2) and J usage is TRBJ2-1; D remains ambiguous. Per germline, CDR1 LGHDT and CDR2 YNNKEL (reference sequence). V gave up 6 bases and J gave up 9 bases, with 12 bases separating them. The CDR3 is 12 amino acids. The CDR3 spells CASRGSQGEQFF. CDR3 DNA sequence: TGTGCCAGCAGAGGGTCTCAAGGTGAGCAGTTCTTC.

This clone showed up just once. The V and J genes are TRBV7-2 and TRBJ2-7; 12 bases match TRBD2. Trimming at V came to 4 bases and at J to 3 bases, leaving 10 bases not matched to a gene. This CDR3 has 17 amino acids. Germline CDR1 SGHTA, CDR2 FQGNSA. The CDR3 nucleotides are TGTGCCAGCAGCTCAAGCCCCCCTAGCGGGAGGGTCTACGAGCAGTACTTC. Amino acids: CASSSSPPSGRVYEQYF.

This clone was counted a single time. The CDR3 sequence is CASSVGWGTEAFF. CDR3 nucleotide sequence: TGTGCCAGCAGCGTAGGGTGGGGCACTGAAGCTTTCTTT. This chain links TRBV9 with TRBJ1-1; D ambiguous. This CDR3 is built from 13 residues. Germline loops: CDR1 SGDLS, CDR2 YYNGEE. The V end lost 0 bases, the J end lost 4 bases, and 7 bases lay between the germline ends.

The rearrangement links TRBV30 to TRBJ2-2; 10 nucleotides match TRBD2. V shed 3 bases and J 4 bases; nucleotides not matched to a gene: 5. The CDR3 has 15 residues. Germline values: CDR1 GTSNPN, CDR2 SVGIG (reference sequence). The CDR3 DNA reads TGTGCCTGGAGCCTAGCGGGAGTAGCCACCGGGGAGCTGTTTTTT. Amino acid sequence: CAWSLAGVATGELFF.

The sample holds one count of this clone. V usage is TRBV5-4 and J usage is TRBJ2-7; possible D gene TRBD1, 5 bases. The V end was cut by 5 bases, the J end by 5 bases, with 14 bases between. The length of the CDR3 is 13 residues. CDR1 SGHNT and CDR2 YYREEE come from the germline V gene (reference sequence). CDR3: CASRRNTGNEQYF. The CDR3, as DNA: TGTGCCAGCAGACGGAATACAGGAAACGAGCAGTACTTC.

The CDR3 DNA is TGTGCCAGCAGTGAACAGGGAGGAACCGGGGAGCTGTTTTTT. Translating it yields CASSEQGGTGELFF. V is TRBV6-1 and J is TRBJ2-2, with D tentatively TRBD2 (6 bases). The CDR3 spans 14 residues. V dropped 2 bases and J dropped 5 bases, with 9 bases sitting between them. In germline, CDR1 is MNHNS, CDR2 SASEGT.

The chain is built from TRBV3-1 (or the pseudogene TRBV3-2) and TRBJ1-2; D gene uncertain. CDR1 and CDR2 (germline): LGHDT, YNNKEL (reference sequence). Trimming took 5 bases from V and 8 from J, leaving 15 bases between them. This CDR3 region has 13 residues. Here the CDR3 reads CASSAKEALGYTF. CDR3 DNA: TGTGCCAGCAGCGCAAAGGAGGCCTTAGGCTACACCTTC.

J is TRBJ2-1 and V is TRBV5-1, with D tentatively TRBD2 (7 bases). There are 12 residues in the CDR3. V lost 4 bases and J lost 8, with 10 bases in between. Germline lookup yields CDR1 SGHRS and CDR2 YFSETQ. Written as DNA, the CDR3 is TGCGCCAGCAGCGGAGGGGGGGATGAGCAGTTCTTC. Protein: CASSGGGDEQFF.

The chain combines TRBV7-9 with TRBJ1-2; 7 bases are shared with TRBD1. The junction had 2 bases not matched to a gene; V was cut back by 5 bases and J by 5 bases. The CDR3 covers 12 residues. Germline CDR1 is SEHNR and CDR2 is FQNEAQ (reference sequence). CDR3 residues: CASSTGDYGYTF. CDR3 nucleotide sequence: TGTGCCAGCAGCACAGGGGATTATGGCTACACCTTC.

J is TRBJ1-2 and V is TRBV6-5, with D uncertain. There are 15 residues in the CDR3. The germline CDR1 and CDR2 sequences are MNHEY and SVGAGI. The V gene lost 5 bases and the J gene lost 6 bases, with 19 bases spanning the gap. As DNA, the CDR3 is TGTGCCAGCAGTCCCCAGACCGGGTCGCTGAATGGCTACACCTTC. It encodes CASSPQTGSLNGYTF.

This clone showed up just once. The chain is built from TRBV7-9 and TRBJ2-7; perhaps TRBD1 as D (6 bases). The CDR3 runs 14 residues. Germline V gene data show CDR1 as SEHNR and CDR2 as FQNEAQ (reference sequence). Between the trimmed V and J ends, which lost 8 bases and 0 bases, there was a span of 14 bases. CDR3 sequence: CASSRRGGSYEQYF. Written as DNA, the CDR3 is TGTGCCAGCTCGAGGAGAGGGGGCTCCTACGAGCAGTACTTC. The full variable domain, completed using reference TRBV7-9 and TRBJ2-7, is DTGVSQNPRHKITKRGQNVTFRCDPISEHNRLYWYRQTLGQGPEFLTYFQNEAQLEKSRLLSDRFSAERPKGSFSTLEIQRTEQGDSAMYLCASSRRGGSYEQYFGPGTRLTVT.

This clone was found a few times. The chain links TRBV5-6 to TRBJ2-7; the match to TRBD2 covers 11 bases. CDR1 is SGHDT, CDR2 YYEEEE, per germline. J lost 6 bases, V lost 1 base, and 3 bases had no gene match. This CDR3 is built from 14 residues. The CDR3 reads CASSLPGLAAEQYF. The CDR3 bases are TGTGCCAGCAGCTTGCCGGGACTAGCGGCCGAGCAGTACTTC.

The V gene is TRBV21-1, the J gene TRBJ2-7; TRBD1 is the table's D call, not checked against the DNA. TRBV21-1 is a pseudogene locus. This CDR3 spans 15 amino acids. The CDR3 loop reads CASSKLRDRAGEQYF. CDR3 DNA sequence: TGTGCCAGCAGCAAACTCCGGGACAGGGCTGGAGAGCAGTACTTC.

The chain links TRBV6-5 to TRBJ1-2; 7 bases align to TRBD1. The CDR3 loop spans 15 amino acids. The ends lost 5 bases at V and 4 bases at J; junction bases unmatched: 10. Per germline, CDR1 MNHEY and CDR2 SVGAGI. CDR3 residues: CASSPTQTGTYGYTF. As DNA, the CDR3 is TGTGCCAGCAGTCCGACTCAGACAGGGACCTATGGCTACACCTTC.

The V and J genes are TRBV12-5 and TRBJ1-1; D uncertain. Germline CDR1 LGHNT, CDR2 FRNRAP. This CDR3 region has 15 residues. The germline V and J ends were trimmed by 3 bases and 1 base, with 12 bases remaining between them. The CDR3 DNA follows: TGTGCTAGTGGTTTACCCCGGGGATGGAACACTGAAGCTTTCTTT. Protein: CASGLPRGWNTEAFF.

DNA for the CDR3: TGCAGTGTTGGGGGCGAGGGGCAGTTCTTC. Residues: CSVGGEGQFF. This chain links TRBV20-1 with TRBJ2-1; a possible D gene is TRBD1 (6 bases). The V and J ends lost 7 bases and 12 bases respectively, with 13 bases between them. CDR1 and CDR2 from the germline V gene are DFQATT and SNEGSKA (reference sequence). The CDR3 runs to 10 residues.

The V and J genes are TRBV30 and TRBJ2-1; no firm D call. The germline gives CDR1 GTSNPN, CDR2 SVGIG (reference sequence). The CDR3 length is 11 residues. V was cut by 0 bases and J by 8 bases, with 5 bases left in between. CDR3 sequence (DNA): TGTGCCTGGAGTGTTTTCGATGAGCAGTTCTTC. Protein: CAWSVFDEQFF.

Of note for this clone: A read error may produce the germline difference seen at one junction end. The CDR3 loop reads CTSSQLEGLYGYTF. CDR3 nucleotide sequence: TGTACCAGCAGCCAACTGGAGGGGCTCTATGGCTACACCTTC. The chain is built from TRBV3-1 (or the pseudogene TRBV3-2) and TRBJ1-2; D may be TRBD1 (5 bases). The germline gives CDR1 LGHDT, CDR2 YNNKEL (reference sequence). The CDR3 runs to 14 residues.

V gene TRBV30 combines with J gene TRBJ2-3; tentatively, D is TRBD1 (6 bases). The CDR3 extends over 13 amino acids. The V and J ends lost 0 bases and 3 bases respectively, with 7 bases between them. Germline V gene data show CDR1 as GTSNPN and CDR2 as SVGIG (reference sequence). The CDR3: CAWSVQGTDTQYF. The DNA of the CDR3 is TGTGCCTGGAGTGTCCAGGGGACAGATACGCAGTATTTT.

This clone occurred a few times. This chain links TRBV4-3 with TRBJ2-7; no clear D gene. Trimming left V 3 bases short and J 4 bases short, with 13 bases between. The CDR3 extends over 14 amino acids. In germline, CDR1 is LGHNA, CDR2 YSLEER. Here the CDR3 reads CASSQSGSRYEQYF. In nucleotides, the CDR3 is TGCGCCAGCAGCCAGTCGGGTTCCCGGTACGAGCAGTACTTC.

In its sample, this clone was seen once. The gene calls are TRBV18 and TRBJ1-4, with D unclear. This CDR3 region has 14 residues. Germline values: CDR1 KGHSH, CDR2 LQKENI. Trimming shortened V by 6 bases and J by 3 bases, and 11 bases separated the two germline ends. The CDR3 reads CASSRRTSNEKLFF. The CDR3 DNA sequence: TGTGCCAGCTCGCGAAGGACTTCTAATGAAAAACTGTTTTTT.

The J gene is TRBJ1-4, the V gene TRBV7-9, with 7 positions matching TRBD1. This CDR3 contains 15 residues. Per germline, CDR1 SEHNR and CDR2 FQNEAQ (reference sequence). Trimming cost V 5 bases and J 7 bases; bases outside gene matches: 10. Here the CDR3 DNA reads TGTGCCAGCAGCCCACGTGACAGGGCGACTGAAAAACTGTTTTTT. This gives the protein CASSPRDRATEKLFF.